This T cell receptor beta chain was recorded in a study of blood T cell repertoires in COVID-19. Looking at the study overall: Sites across the United States, Italy and Spain contributed samples from acute and convalescent COVID-19.

This CDR3 has 19 amino acids. Sequencing was performed with immunoSEQ multiplex PCR; in TCRdb, only in-frame clones are kept and a portion is missing. The table records about 47,000 clones, 80% to 90% of them present only once. The receptor comes from a human donor with active COVID-19. The donor label of this sample is uncertain. The source material was peripheral blood. V is TRBV12-2 and J is TRBJ2-1; TRBD2, the table's D call, was not compared with the DNA. TRBV12-2 is classified as a pseudogene. The CDR3 reads CASRLAGPSGRNSYNEQFF. DNA for the CDR3: TGTGCAAGTCGCTTAGCTGGTCCTAGCGGGAGGAACTCCTACAATGAGCAGTTCTTC.